These 22 T cell receptor beta chains originate from one sample sequenced in a study of blood T cell repertoires in COVID-19. Data came from immunoSEQ multiplex PCR; TCRdb stores just in-frame clones and leaves some out. The sample lists about 34,000 clones; 60% to 80% were seen once. The sample consisted of peripheral blood. The receptor source for this set is a man older than 75 with active or convalescent COVID-19.

This clone was counted a few times. CDR3 nucleotides: TGTGCCAGCGCCCCTCCGGGACTAGCGGGCACCGGGGAGCTGTTTTTT. Protein sequence: CASAPPGLAGTGELFF. J is TRBJ2-2 and V is TRBV25-1; 12 bases are a match to TRBD2. The CDR3 totals 16 residues. Germline CDR1 is MGHDK and CDR2 is SYGVNS. Germline trimming cut 8 bases from V and 4 bases from J; bases unmatched to any gene: 8.

This clone is a singleton in its sample. The chain couples TRBV6-4 to TRBJ2-7; 10 bases match TRBD2. The CDR3 extends over 17 amino acids. CDR1 is MRHNA, CDR2 SNTAGT, per germline. Losses at the gene ends were 1 base for V and 2 bases for J; bases not matched to a gene: 8. CDR3: CASSDLLAGGVPYEQYF. The CDR3 DNA reads as TGTGCCAGCAGTGACTTATTAGCGGGAGGTGTCCCCTACGAGCAGTACTTC.

This chain connects TRBV4-3 to TRBJ2-7; possible D gene TRBD1, 6 bases. CDR3 length equals 15 residues. CDR1 LGHNA and CDR2 YSLEER come from the germline V gene. Between the trimmed V and J ends, which lost 0 bases and 3 bases, there was a span of 12 bases. In DNA form, the CDR3 reads TGCGCCAGCAGCCAAGACCAGGGGCTGAGCTACGAGCAGTACTTC. Translated: CASSQDQGLSYEQYF.

The rearrangement joins TRBV25-1 to TRBJ1-1; 10 bases line up with TRBD1. The CDR3 length is 16 residues. After removal of 5 bases from V and 5 bases from J, the junction contained 11 bases not matched to a gene. The germline V gene has CDR1 MGHDK and CDR2 SYGVNS. CDR3 coding DNA: TGTGCCAGCAGTCCAAGACAAGGACAGGGGGAGACTGAAGCTTTCTTT. Protein product: CASSPRQGQGETEAFF.

The chain has TRBV2 and TRBJ1-1, with unresolved D. V lost 6 bases and J 0 bases, leaving 11 bases between the germline ends. CDR3 size: 14 residues. Germline CDR1 is SNHLY and CDR2 is FYNNEI. The chain's CDR3 is CASSYWALNTEAFF. In nucleotides, the CDR3 is TGTGCCAGCAGCTACTGGGCCCTGAACACTGAAGCTTTCTTT. Full variable domain (outside the CDR3, taken from reference TRBV2 and TRBJ1-1): EPEVTQTPSHQVTQMGQEVILRCVPISNHLYFYWYRQILGQKVEFLVSFYNNEISEKSEIFDDQFSVERPDGSNFTLKIRSTKLEDSAMYFCASSYWALNTEAFFGQGTRLTVV.

This CDR3 reads CSAVGQGGTEAFF. CDR3 in DNA: TGCAGCGCCGTGGGGCAGGGCGGCACTGAAGCTTTCTTT. J is TRBJ1-1 and V is TRBV29-1; weak D call: TRBD1 (5 bases). With 7 bases removed from V and 4 bases from J, the gap between germline ends came to 16 bases. The CDR3 runs to 13 residues. The germline gives CDR1 SQVTM, CDR2 ANQGSEA.

In this sample, this clone turned up once. This chain links TRBV19 with TRBJ2-3; weak D call: TRBD2 (6 bases). The CDR3 totals 14 residues. V lost 5 bases and J lost 4, with 13 bases in between. Per the germline V gene, CDR1 is LNHDA and CDR2 is SQIVND (reference sequence). The CDR3 is CASSFRTTADTQYF. DNA of the CDR3: TGTGCCAGTAGTTTCCGGACTACCGCAGATACGCAGTATTTT.

V gene TRBV7-9 combines with J gene TRBJ2-1, with D unclear. Per the germline V gene, CDR1 is SEHNR and CDR2 is FQNEAQ (reference sequence). The V end was cut by 5 bases, the J end by 7 bases, with 9 bases between. The CDR3 extends over 12 amino acids. Here the CDR3 reads CASSPWSNEQFF. As DNA, the CDR3 is TGTGCCAGCAGCCCTTGGAGTAATGAGCAGTTCTTC.

This clone showed up just a few times. This sequence joins TRBV11-3 and TRBJ2-3; D might be TRBD1 (5 bases). V lost 5 bases, J lost 1 base, and 13 bases lay in between. The germline CDR1 and CDR2 sequences are SGHNT and YENEEA. CDR3 length equals 15 residues. The CDR3 nucleotides read TGTGCCAGCAGCCTAGGGGCTTCTGGCACAGATACGCAGTATTTT. Its protein is CASSLGASGTDTQYF.

The chain recombines TRBV19 with TRBJ1-1; D is undetermined. This CDR3 is 13 amino acids long. Germline values: CDR1 LNHDA, CDR2 SQIVND (reference sequence). Trimming shortened V by 4 bases and J by 1 base, and 7 bases separated the two germline ends. The CDR3 here is CASSKERNTEAFF. For the CDR3, the DNA is TGTGCCAGTAGTAAGGAGAGGAACACTGAAGCTTTCTTT. Full variable domain (outside the CDR3, taken from reference TRBV19 and TRBJ1-1): DGGITQSPKYLFRKEGQNVTLSCEQNLNHDAMYWYRQDPGQGLRLIYYSQIVNDFQKGDIAEGYSVSREKKESFPLTVTSAQKNPTAFYLCASSKERNTEAFFGQGTRLTVV.

This clone has only a few counts. V gene TRBV28 combines with J gene TRBJ2-7, with D perhaps matching TRBD2 (5 bases). The CDR3 runs to 14 residues. Trimming removed 6 bases from V and 7 bases from J, with 19 bases in between. CDR1 is MDHEN, CDR2 SYDVKM, per germline. The CDR3, as DNA: TGTGCCAGCAGCTGGCACCACTACGGAGGAGAGCAGTACTTC. Encoded protein: CASSWHHYGGEQYF.

The gene calls are TRBV3-1 (or the pseudogene TRBV3-2) and TRBJ2-1; D is uncertain. The germline V gene encodes CDR1 LGHDT and CDR2 YNNKEL (reference sequence). This CDR3 region has 12 residues. Trimming removed 4 bases at V and 10 bases at J, with 11 bases between. The CDR3 loop reads CASSLISWEQFF. CDR3 DNA: TGTGCCAGCAGCCTAATTAGCTGGGAGCAGTTCTTC.

The rearrangement links TRBV4-1 to TRBJ2-3; 7 positions match TRBD2. The junction had 10 bases not matched to a gene; V was cut back by 2 bases and J by 2 bases. Looked up from germline, CDR1 is MGHRA and CDR2 is YSYEKL. CDR3 length equals 17 residues. The CDR3 here is CASSQIVLAEITDTQYF. CDR3 DNA: TGCGCCAGCAGCCAAATCGTGCTAGCGGAGATCACAGATACGCAGTATTTT.

V is TRBV21-1 and J is TRBJ1-1; the table's D call, TRBD1, has no DNA check behind it. TRBV21-1 is annotated as a pseudogene. This CDR3 contains 16 residues. The CDR3: CASSKGQGYGNTEAFF. The CDR3 bases are TGTGCCAGCAGCAAAGGACAGGGTTATGGGAACACTGAAGCTTTCTTT.

This chain links TRBV27 with TRBJ2-2, with a tentative D call TRBD2 (6 bases). The CDR3 contains 14 residues. Between the trimmed V and J ends, which lost 8 bases and 4 bases, there was a span of 14 bases. CDR1 is MNHEY, CDR2 SMNVEV, per germline (reference sequence). CDR3 sequence: CASGRDSFTGELFF. The CDR3 nucleotides are TGTGCCAGCGGACGGGACTCCTTCACCGGGGAGCTGTTTTTT.

The V call is TRBV3-1 (or the pseudogene TRBV3-2), the J call TRBJ2-2, with 7 nucleotides matching TRBD2. The trim removed 0 bases at V and 6 bases at J, leaving 4 bases unmatched. The length of the CDR3 is 15 residues. Germline V gene data show CDR1 as LGHDT and CDR2 as YNNKEL (reference sequence). The CDR3, as DNA: TGTGCCAGCAGCCAAGATTCTAGCGGCGCCGGGGAGCTGTTTTTT. Its translation is CASSQDSSGAGELFF.

The chain joins TRBV28 to TRBJ2-4; 8 bases line up with TRBD2. There are 17 residues in the CDR3. Germline V gene data show CDR1 as MDHEN and CDR2 as SYDVKM. Germline trimming cut 10 bases from V and 3 bases from J; bases unmatched to any gene: 17. CDR3 sequence reads: CATTVTSIAGRKNIQYF. For the CDR3, the DNA is TGTGCCACCACGGTCACATCGATAGCGGGACGCAAAAACATTCAGTACTTC.

The chain uses TRBV11-3 and TRBJ2-4; D might be TRBD1 (6 bases). The CDR3 is 14 amino acids. V was clipped by 4 bases and J by 3 bases, with 10 bases between them. Germline CDR1 and CDR2: SGHNT and YENEEA. In DNA form, the CDR3 reads TGTGCCAGCAGCTCGACAGGCCACAAAAACATTCAGTACTTC. Encoded protein: CASSSTGHKNIQYF.

The gene calls are TRBV30 and TRBJ2-3; TRBD2 agrees at 7 bases. This CDR3 comprises 14 residues. Trimming took 3 bases from V and 6 from J; bases not matched to a gene: 9. From germline, CDR1 is GTSNPN and CDR2 SVGIG (reference sequence). The chain's CDR3 is CAWSWAGVHDTQYF. In DNA form, the CDR3 reads TGTGCCTGGAGCTGGGCGGGAGTCCACGATACGCAGTATTTT.

This clone was picked up one time. The CDR3 loop is CASSRGYEAFF. The DNA of the CDR3 is TGTGCCAGCAGCCGCGGGTACGAAGCTTTCTTT. The chain recombines TRBV11-3 with TRBJ1-1; D is unresolved. The germline V gene encodes CDR1 SGHNT and CDR2 YENEEA. The CDR3 contains 11 residues. The ends were cut back, 5 bases at V and 8 bases at J, with 9 bases in the middle.

This clone was recorded only once. The V gene is TRBV6-6, the J gene TRBJ1-5; no reliable D call. Deletions cut 2 bases from V and 6 bases from J, with 11 bases between. There are 14 residues in the CDR3. Germline CDR1 is MNHNY and CDR2 is SVGAGI (reference sequence). The CDR3 DNA is TGTGCCAGCAGTTACACCGGGATCTCTCAGCCCCAGCATTTT. It codes for CASSYTGISQPQHF.

The genes are TRBV5-5 and TRBJ2-7; 7 bases are shared with TRBD2. This CDR3 comprises 18 residues. CDR1 is SGHKS, CDR2 YYEKEE, per germline (reference sequence). Trimming took 0 bases from V and 1 from J; bases not matched to a gene: 13. CDR3 bases: TGTGCCAGCAGCTTGGTAGGACGGGGCGGGAGTCTGTCCTACGAGCAGTACTTC. Encoded protein: CASSLVGRGGSLSYEQYF.